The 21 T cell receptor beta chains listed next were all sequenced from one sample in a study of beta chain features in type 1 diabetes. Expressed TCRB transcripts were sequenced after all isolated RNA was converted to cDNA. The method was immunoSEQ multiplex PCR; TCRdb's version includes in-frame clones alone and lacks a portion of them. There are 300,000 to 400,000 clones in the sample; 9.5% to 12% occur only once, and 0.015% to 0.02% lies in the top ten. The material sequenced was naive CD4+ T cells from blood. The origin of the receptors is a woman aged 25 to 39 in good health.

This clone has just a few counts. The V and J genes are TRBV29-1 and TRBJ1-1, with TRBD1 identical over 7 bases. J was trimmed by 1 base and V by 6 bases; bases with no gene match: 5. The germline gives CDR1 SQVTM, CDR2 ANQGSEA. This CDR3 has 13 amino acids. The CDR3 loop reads CSVERTGNTEAFF. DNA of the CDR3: TGCAGCGTCGAGAGGACAGGGAACACTGAAGCTTTCTTT. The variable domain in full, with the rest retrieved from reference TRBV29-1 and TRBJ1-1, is SAVISQKPSRDICQRGTSLTIQCQVDSQVTMMFWYRQQPGQSLTLIATANQGSEATYESGFVIDKFPISRPNLTFSTLTVSNMSPEDSSIYLCSVERTGNTEAFFGQGTRLTVV.

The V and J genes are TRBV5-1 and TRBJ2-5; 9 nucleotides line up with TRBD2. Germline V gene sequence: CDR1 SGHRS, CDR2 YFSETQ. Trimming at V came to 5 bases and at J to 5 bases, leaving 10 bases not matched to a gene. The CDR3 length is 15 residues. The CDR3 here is CASRATSGPRETQYF. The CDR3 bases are TGCGCCAGCAGGGCGACTAGCGGCCCTCGGGAGACCCAGTACTTC.

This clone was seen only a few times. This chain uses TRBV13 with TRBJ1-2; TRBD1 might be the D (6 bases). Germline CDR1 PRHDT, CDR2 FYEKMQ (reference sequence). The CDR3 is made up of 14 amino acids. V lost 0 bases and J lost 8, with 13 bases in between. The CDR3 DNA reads TGTGCCAGCAGCTTAGGAGCAGGGGTAGGCGGCTACACCTTC. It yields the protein CASSLGAGVGGYTF.

The CDR3 loop reads CASSSRDRGPFEQFF. The CDR3, as DNA: TGTGCCAGTAGCTCCCGGGACAGGGGACCCTTTGAGCAGTTCTTC. The gene calls are TRBV19 and TRBJ2-1; 10 bases agree with TRBD1. The V segment lost 6 bases and the J segment 9 bases; nucleotides outside the gene matches: 11. CDR1 is LNHDA, CDR2 SQIVND, per germline (reference sequence). The CDR3 has 15 amino acids.

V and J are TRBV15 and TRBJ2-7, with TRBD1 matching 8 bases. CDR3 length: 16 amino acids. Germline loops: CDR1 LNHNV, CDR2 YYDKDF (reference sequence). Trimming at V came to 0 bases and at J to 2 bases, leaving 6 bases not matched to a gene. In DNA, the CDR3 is TGTGCCACCAGCAGAGATCAGGGACAGGTCCCCTACGAGCAGTACTTC. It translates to CATSRDQGQVPYEQYF. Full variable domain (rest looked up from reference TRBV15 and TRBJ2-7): DAMVIQNPRYQVTQFGKPVTLSCSQTLNHNVMYWYQQKSSQAPKLLFHYYDKDFNNEADTPDNFQSRRPNTSFCFLDIRSPGLGDTAMYLCATSRDQGQVPYEQYFGPGTRLTVT.

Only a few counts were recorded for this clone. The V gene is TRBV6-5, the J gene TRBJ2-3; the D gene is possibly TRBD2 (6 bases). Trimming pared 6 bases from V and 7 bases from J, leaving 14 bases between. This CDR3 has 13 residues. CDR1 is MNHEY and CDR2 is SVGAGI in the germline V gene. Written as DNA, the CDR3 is TGTGCCAGCAGAACGGGGGAATATAATACGCAGTATTTT. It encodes CASRTGEYNTQYF.

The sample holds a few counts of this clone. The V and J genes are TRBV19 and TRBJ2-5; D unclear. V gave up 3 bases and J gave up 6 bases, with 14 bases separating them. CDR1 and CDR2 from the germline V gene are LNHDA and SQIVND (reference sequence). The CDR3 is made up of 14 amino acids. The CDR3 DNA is TGTGCCAGTAGTATGAGTGCGAGCTCCAAGACCCAGTACTTC. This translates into CASSMSASSKTQYF.

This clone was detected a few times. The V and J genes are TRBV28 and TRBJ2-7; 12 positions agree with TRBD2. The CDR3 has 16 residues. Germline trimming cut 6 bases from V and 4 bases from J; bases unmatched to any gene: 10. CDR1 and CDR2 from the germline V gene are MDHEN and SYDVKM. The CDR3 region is CASRTHGLAGSYEQYF. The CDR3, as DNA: TGTGCCAGCAGAACCCACGGACTAGCGGGAAGTTACGAGCAGTACTTC.

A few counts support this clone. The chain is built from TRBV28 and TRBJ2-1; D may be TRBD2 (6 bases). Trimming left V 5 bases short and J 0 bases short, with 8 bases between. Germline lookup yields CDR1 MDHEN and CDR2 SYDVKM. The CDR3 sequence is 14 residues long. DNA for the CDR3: TGTGCCAGCAGTGTAGCGGACTCCTACAATGAGCAGTTCTTC. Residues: CASSVADSYNEQFF.

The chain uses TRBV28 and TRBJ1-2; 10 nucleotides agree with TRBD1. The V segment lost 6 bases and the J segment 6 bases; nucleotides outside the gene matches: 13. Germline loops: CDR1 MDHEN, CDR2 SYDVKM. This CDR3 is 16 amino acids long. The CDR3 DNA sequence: TGTGCCAGCAGCGTCCCGGGACAGGGGCCAATACATGGCTACACCTTC. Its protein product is CASSVPGQGPIHGYTF.

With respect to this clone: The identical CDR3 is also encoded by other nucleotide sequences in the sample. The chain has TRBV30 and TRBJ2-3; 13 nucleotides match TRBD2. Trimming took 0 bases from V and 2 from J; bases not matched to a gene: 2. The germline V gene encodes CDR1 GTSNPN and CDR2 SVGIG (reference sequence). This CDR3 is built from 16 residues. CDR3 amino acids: CAWSVGLAGVTDTQYF. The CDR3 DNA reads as TGTGCCTGGAGTGTTGGACTAGCGGGAGTCACAGATACGCAGTATTTT.

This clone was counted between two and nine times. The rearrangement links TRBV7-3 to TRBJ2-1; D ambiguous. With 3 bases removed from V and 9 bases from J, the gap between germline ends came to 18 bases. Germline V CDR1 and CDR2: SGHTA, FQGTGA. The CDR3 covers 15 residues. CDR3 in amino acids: CASSLVSPSSGEQFF. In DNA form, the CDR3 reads TGTGCCAGCAGCTTGGTTTCCCCGTCGTCAGGTGAGCAGTTCTTC.

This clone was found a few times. CDR3 coding DNA: TGCGCCAGCAGCTTGGCCCAGGGATCCGGCACTGAAGCTTTCTTT. Translated: CASSLAQGSGTEAFF. This chain connects TRBV5-1 to TRBJ1-1; D may be TRBD1 (5 bases). CDR3 length: 15 residues. Germline V gene lookup returns CDR1 SGHRS and CDR2 YFSETQ. Trimming left V 0 bases short and J 4 bases short, with 13 bases between.

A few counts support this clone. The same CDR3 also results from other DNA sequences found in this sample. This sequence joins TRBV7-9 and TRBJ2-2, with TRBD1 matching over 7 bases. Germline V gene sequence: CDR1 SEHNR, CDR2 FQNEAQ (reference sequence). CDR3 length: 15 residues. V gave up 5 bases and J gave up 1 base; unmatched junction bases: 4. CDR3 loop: CASSPGTVNTGELFF. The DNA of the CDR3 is TGTGCCAGCAGCCCCGGGACAGTGAACACCGGGGAGCTGTTTTTT.

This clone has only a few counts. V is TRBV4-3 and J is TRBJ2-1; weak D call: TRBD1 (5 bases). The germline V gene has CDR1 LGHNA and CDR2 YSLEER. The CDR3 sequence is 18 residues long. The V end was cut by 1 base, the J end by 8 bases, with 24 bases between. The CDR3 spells CASSQAVRQLGVSDEQFF. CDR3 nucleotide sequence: TGCGCCAGCAGCCAAGCCGTACGACAGCTGGGCGTGAGCGATGAGCAGTTCTTC.

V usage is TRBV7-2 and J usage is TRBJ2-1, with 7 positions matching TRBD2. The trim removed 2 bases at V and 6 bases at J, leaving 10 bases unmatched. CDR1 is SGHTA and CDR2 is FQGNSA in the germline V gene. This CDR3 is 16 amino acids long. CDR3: CASSLTGGSMVNEQFF. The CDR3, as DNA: TGTGCCAGCAGCTTAACGGGAGGCTCAATGGTCAATGAGCAGTTCTTC.

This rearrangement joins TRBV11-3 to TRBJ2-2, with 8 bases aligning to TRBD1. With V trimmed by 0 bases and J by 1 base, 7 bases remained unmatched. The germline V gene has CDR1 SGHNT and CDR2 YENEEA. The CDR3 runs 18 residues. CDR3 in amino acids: CASSLDGQGALNTGELFF. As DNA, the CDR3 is TGTGCCAGCAGCTTAGACGGGCAGGGGGCATTGAACACCGGGGAGCTGTTTTTT.

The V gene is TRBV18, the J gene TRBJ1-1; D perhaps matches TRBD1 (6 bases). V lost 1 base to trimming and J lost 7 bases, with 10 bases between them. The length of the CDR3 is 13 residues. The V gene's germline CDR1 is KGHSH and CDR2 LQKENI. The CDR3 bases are TGTGCCAGCTCACCACGTGAAGGGGGTGAAGCTTTCTTT. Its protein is CASSPREGGEAFF.

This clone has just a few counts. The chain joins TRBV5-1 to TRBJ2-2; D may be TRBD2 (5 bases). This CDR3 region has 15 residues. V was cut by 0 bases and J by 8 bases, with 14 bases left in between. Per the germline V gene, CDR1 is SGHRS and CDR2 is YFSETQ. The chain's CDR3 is CASSLASRVSGELFF. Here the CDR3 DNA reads TGCGCCAGCAGCTTGGCTAGCAGAGTGAGTGGGGAGCTGTTTTTT.

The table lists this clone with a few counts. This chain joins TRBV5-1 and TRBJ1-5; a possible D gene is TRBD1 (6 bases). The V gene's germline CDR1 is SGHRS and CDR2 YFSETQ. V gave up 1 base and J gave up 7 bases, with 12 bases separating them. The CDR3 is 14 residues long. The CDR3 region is CASSLSGEGQPQHF. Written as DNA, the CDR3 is TGCGCCAGCAGCTTGTCAGGGGAGGGGCAGCCCCAGCATTTT.

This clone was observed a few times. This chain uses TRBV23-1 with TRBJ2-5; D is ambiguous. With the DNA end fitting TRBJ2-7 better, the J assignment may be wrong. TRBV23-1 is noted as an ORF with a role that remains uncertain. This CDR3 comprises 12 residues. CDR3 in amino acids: CASSQSSPEQYF. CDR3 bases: TGCGCCAGCAGTCAATCGTCTCCCGAGCAGTACTTC.